The 14 T cell receptor beta chains below were found in one sample sequenced in a study of blood T cell repertoires in COVID-19. The repertoire was sequenced with immunoSEQ multiplex PCR; TCRdb's copy has only in-frame clones and lacks some. Of approximately 390,000 clones listed, around 90% were seen once; the top ten hold approximately 6.2%. Specimen: peripheral blood. The receptors were gathered from a young man with active or convalescent COVID-19.

CDR3 nucleotides: TGTGCCAGTGGACTCTACTACGAGCAGTACTTC. Amino acid sequence: CASGLYYEQYF. This chain joins TRBV19 and TRBJ2-7; a possible D gene is TRBD2 (5 bases). The CDR3 is 11 residues long. Germline assignment: CDR1 LNHDA and CDR2 SQIVND (reference sequence). Deletions cut 8 bases from V and 3 bases from J, with 8 bases between.

The J gene is TRBJ1-3, the V gene TRBV28, with D possibly matching TRBD1 (6 bases). Germline V gene lookup returns CDR1 MDHEN and CDR2 SYDVKM. V lost 5 bases, J lost 2 bases, and 19 bases lay in between. The CDR3 runs 17 residues. CDR3 region: CASSQGQSPSPGNTIYF. CDR3 DNA sequence: TGTGCCAGCAGTCAGGGGCAGAGTCCCTCCCCTGGAAACACCATATATTTT.

The gene calls are TRBV5-1 and TRBJ2-7, with D perhaps TRBD1 (5 bases). The CDR3 extends over 15 amino acids. Trimming stripped 5 bases from V and 0 bases from J, with 15 bases between. Looked up from germline, CDR1 is SGHRS and CDR2 is YFSETQ. As DNA, the CDR3 is TGCGCCAGCAGTTGGGCGACAGTTAACTCCTACGAGCAGTACTTC. Encoded protein: CASSWATVNSYEQYF.

The V and J genes are TRBV12-3 or TRBV12-4 and TRBJ2-2; no reliable D call. This CDR3 is 12 amino acids long. V dropped 5 bases and J dropped 8 bases, with 9 bases sitting between them. The CDR3 protein is CASSRSAGELFF. In DNA, the CDR3 is TGTGCCAGCAGTCGATCAGCGGGGGAGCTGTTTTTT.

This chain links TRBV2 with TRBJ2-1; perhaps TRBD2 as D (6 bases). V gave up 8 bases and J gave up 12 bases, with 29 bases separating them. Germline values: CDR1 SNHLY, CDR2 FYNNEI. The CDR3 has 16 residues. The CDR3 here is CASGEGRALGEVGQFF. CDR3 sequence (DNA): TGTGCCAGCGGGGAAGGAAGGGCCCTAGGGGAGGTCGGGCAGTTCTTC.

The V call is TRBV7-9, the J call TRBJ2-3; no reliable D call. CDR1 is SEHNR, CDR2 FQNEAQ, per germline (reference sequence). Trimming took 3 bases from V and 6 from J, leaving 10 bases between them. This CDR3 contains 13 residues. The CDR3 region is CASSFTESDTQYF. The CDR3 region has the DNA TGTGCCAGCAGCTTCACTGAGTCGGATACGCAGTATTTT.

The chain links TRBV5-6 to TRBJ2-1, with 12 bases fitting TRBD2. The junction had 2 bases not matched to a gene; V was cut back by 3 bases and J by 4 bases. The V gene's germline CDR1 is SGHDT and CDR2 YYEEEE. This CDR3 is built from 15 residues. CDR3 protein: CASSSLAGGYNEQFF. CDR3 in DNA: TGTGCCAGCAGCTCGCTAGCGGGGGGGTACAATGAGCAGTTCTTC.

V usage is TRBV5-1 and J usage is TRBJ2-7; possibly TRBD2 for D (6 bases). The CDR3 loop spans 16 amino acids. Deletions cut 1 base from V and 1 base from J, with 15 bases between. Per the germline V gene, CDR1 is SGHRS and CDR2 is YFSETQ. The CDR3 region has the DNA TGCGCCAGCAGCTTGTTTATCGGGAGTAGTTCCTACGAGCAGTACTTC. Protein sequence: CASSLFIGSSSYEQYF.

The chain couples TRBV5-5 to TRBJ2-5; D is ambiguous. The CDR3 extends over 14 amino acids. Between the trimmed V and J ends, which lost 1 base and 3 bases, there was a span of 10 bases. Germline values: CDR1 SGHKS, CDR2 YYEKEE (reference sequence). The chain's CDR3 is CASSLSQQEETQYF. DNA of the CDR3: TGTGCCAGCAGCTTGTCACAGCAAGAAGAGACCCAGTACTTC.

The sample holds one count of this clone. The chain couples TRBV30 to TRBJ1-6; D unclear. The V gene lost 3 bases and the J gene lost 9 bases, with 18 bases spanning the gap. Germline V gene sequence: CDR1 GTSNPN, CDR2 SVGIG (reference sequence). There are 15 residues in the CDR3. CDR3 sequence: CAWRLSYSTPSPLHF. CDR3 DNA sequence: TGTGCCTGGAGGTTGTCTTACAGTACGCCTTCACCCCTCCACTTT. The complete variable domain, with remaining parts taken from reference TRBV30 and TRBJ1-6, reads SQTIHQWPATLVQPVGSPLSLECTVEGTSNPNLYWYRQAAGRGLQLLFYSVGIGQISSEVPQNLSASRPQDRQFILSSKKLLLSDSGFYLCAWRLSYSTPSPLHFGNGTRLTVT.

V usage is TRBV18 and J usage is TRBJ1-1, with D maybe TRBD1 (6 bases). Germline CDR1 KGHSH, CDR2 LQKENI. This CDR3 is built from 13 residues. V was trimmed by 5 bases and J by 4 bases, leaving 11 bases between them. The CDR3 bases are TGTGCCAGCTCAGCAACAGGGACCACTGAAGCTTTCTTT. It encodes CASSATGTTEAFF.

The V gene is TRBV7-8, the J gene TRBJ2-7, with 9 bases that match TRBD1. CDR1 and CDR2 from the germline V gene are SGHVS and FQNEAQ. The ends lost 7 bases at V and 3 bases at J; junction bases unmatched: 19. The CDR3 totals 18 residues. The CDR3: CASTTESTYGTGNYEQYF. The CDR3 nucleotides are TGTGCCAGCACCACCGAGTCCACTTACGGGACAGGGAACTACGAGCAGTACTTC.

V usage is TRBV28 and J usage is TRBJ1-5; D might be TRBD1 (5 bases). CDR1 is MDHEN, CDR2 SYDVKM, per germline. This CDR3 spans 15 amino acids. V lost 3 bases to trimming and J lost 1 base, with 10 bases between them. In DNA form, the CDR3 reads TGTGCCAGCAGTTTTAGGGCAGGGAGCAATCAGCCCCAGCATTTT. This sequence encodes CASSFRAGSNQPQHF.

V usage is TRBV6-1 and J usage is TRBJ2-7; no firm D call. Germline V gene lookup returns CDR1 MNHNS and CDR2 SASEGT. This CDR3 region has 16 residues. V was shortened by 2 bases and J by 2 bases, with 16 bases between the two germline ends. In DNA, the CDR3 is TGTGCCAGCAGTGAATTCTGGCAGCCTCTAGCCTACGAGCAGTACTTC. Translated, it gives CASSEFWQPLAYEQYF.